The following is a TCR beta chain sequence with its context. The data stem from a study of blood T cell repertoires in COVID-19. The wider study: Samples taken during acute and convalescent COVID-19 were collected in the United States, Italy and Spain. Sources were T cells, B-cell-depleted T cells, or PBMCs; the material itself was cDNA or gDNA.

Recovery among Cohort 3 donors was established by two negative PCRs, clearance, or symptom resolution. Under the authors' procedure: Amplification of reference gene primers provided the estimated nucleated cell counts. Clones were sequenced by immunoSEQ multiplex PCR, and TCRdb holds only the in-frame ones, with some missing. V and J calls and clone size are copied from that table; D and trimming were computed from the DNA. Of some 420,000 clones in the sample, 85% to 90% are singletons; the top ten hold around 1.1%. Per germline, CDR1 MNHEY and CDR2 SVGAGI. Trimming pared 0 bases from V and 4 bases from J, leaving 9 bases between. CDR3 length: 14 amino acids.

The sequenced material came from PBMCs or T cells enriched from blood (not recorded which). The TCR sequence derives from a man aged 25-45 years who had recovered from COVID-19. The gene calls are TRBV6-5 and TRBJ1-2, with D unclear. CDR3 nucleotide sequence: TGTGCCAGCAGTTACTCGAGGCAGCTCTATGGCTACACCTTC. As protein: CASSYSRQLYGYTF.